The 15 T cell receptor beta chains in this list originate from one sample, sequenced in a study of blood T cell repertoires in COVID-19. The method was immunoSEQ multiplex PCR; TCRdb's version includes in-frame clones alone and lacks a portion of them. The sample holds about 27,000 clones, roughly 80% seen once. The sequencing input was peripheral blood. These receptors were taken from a woman of 80 years or more with acute or convalescent COVID-19.

V and J are TRBV19 and TRBJ1-5; 7 bases are shared with TRBD1. The CDR3 length is 15 residues. Germline loops: CDR1 LNHDA, CDR2 SQIVND (reference sequence). The V and J ends lost 0 bases and 6 bases, in that order; junction bases with no gene match: 5. Here the CDR3 reads CASSIDSGGSQPQHF. The CDR3 coding sequence is TGTGCCAGTAGTATAGATTCAGGGGGGAGTCAGCCCCAGCATTTT. The variable domain in full, with the rest retrieved from reference TRBV19 and TRBJ1-5, is DGGITQSPKYLFRKEGQNVTLSCEQNLNHDAMYWYRQDPGQGLRLIYYSQIVNDFQKGDIAEGYSVSREKKESFPLTVTSAQKNPTAFYLCASSIDSGGSQPQHFGDGTRLSIL.

V usage is TRBV25-1 and J usage is TRBJ2-3, with TRBD2 matching over 14 bases. Trimming removed 4 bases from V and 6 bases from J; junction bases left unmatched: 6. CDR1 MGHDK and CDR2 SYGVNS come from the germline V gene. This CDR3 region has 16 residues. CDR3 in amino acids: CASSAGTSGRLDTQYF. CDR3 sequence (DNA): TGTGCCAGCAGTGCGGGGACTAGCGGGAGATTGGATACGCAGTATTTT. Full variable domain (rest looked up from reference TRBV25-1 and TRBJ2-3): EADIYQTPRYLVIGTGKKITLECSQTMGHDKMYWYQQDPGMELHLIHYSYGVNSTEKGDLSSESTVSRIRTEHFPLTLESARPSHTSQYLCASSAGTSGRLDTQYFGPGTRLTVL.

The rearrangement uses TRBV3-1 (or the pseudogene TRBV3-2) and TRBJ2-7, with D uncertain. CDR1 and CDR2 (germline): LGHDT, YNNKEL (reference sequence). The CDR3 is 13 residues long. V lost 2 bases to trimming and J lost 6 bases, with 11 bases between them. This CDR3 is CASSQYTGGEQYF. The CDR3 DNA sequence: TGTGCCAGCAGCCAATATACGGGTGGCGAGCAGTACTTC.

The V and J genes are TRBV6-5 and TRBJ1-3; no clear D gene. Per germline, CDR1 MNHEY and CDR2 SVGAGI. V was clipped by 0 bases and J by 0 bases, with 9 bases between them. The length of the CDR3 is 16 residues. CDR3 loop: CASSYSAASSGNTIYF. The CDR3 nucleotides read TGTGCCAGCAGTTACTCGGCAGCTAGCTCTGGAAACACCATATATTTT.

This rearrangement joins TRBV10-3 to TRBJ1-4; D not resolved. The CDR3 contains 15 residues. Germline V gene data show CDR1 as ENHRY and CDR2 as SYGVKD. The germline V and J ends were trimmed by 2 bases and 6 bases, with 13 bases remaining between them. Here the CDR3 DNA reads TGTGCCATCAGTGAGAATCCCTATACGGATGAAAAACTGTTTTTT. This gives the protein CAISENPYTDEKLFF.

V is TRBV5-1 and J is TRBJ1-1, with TRBD1 matching over 9 bases. CDR3 length equals 12 residues. The V and J ends lost 2 bases and 8 bases, in that order; junction bases with no gene match: 1. Germline V lookup: CDR1 SGHRS, CDR2 YFSETQ. The DNA for the CDR3 is TGCGCCAGCAGCTTAGGACAGGGGGAAGCTTTCTTT. Translation: CASSLGQGEAFF.

V is TRBV11-2 and J is TRBJ1-4; D gene uncertain. Deletions cut 3 bases from V and 7 bases from J, with 12 bases between. This CDR3 spans 14 amino acids. Per the germline V gene, CDR1 is SGHAT and CDR2 is FQNNGV. The CDR3 nucleotides are TGTGCCAGCAGCTTCGGACTGATAGGTGAAAAACTGTTTTTT. Amino acids: CASSFGLIGEKLFF.

CDR3 amino acids: CSVNSPETQYF. CDR3 bases: TGCAGCGTTAACTCACCGGAGACCCAGTACTTC. V and J are TRBV29-1 and TRBJ2-5; D is uncertain. The CDR3 is made up of 11 amino acids. Germline assignment: CDR1 SQVTM and CDR2 ANQGSEA. The germline V and J ends were trimmed by 5 bases and 5 bases, with 9 bases remaining between them.

V gene TRBV7-6 combines with J gene TRBJ1-4, with TRBD1 matching over 10 bases. There are 15 residues in the CDR3. Trimming took 6 bases from V and 5 from J; bases not matched to a gene: 6. CDR1 is SGHVS, CDR2 FNYEAQ, per germline. The CDR3 sequence: CASSQPGQGNEKLFF. Written as DNA, the CDR3 is TGTGCCAGCAGTCAACCGGGACAGGGGAATGAAAAACTGTTTTTT.

This rearrangement joins TRBV9 to TRBJ1-4; 8 nucleotides agree with TRBD1. CDR3 length equals 15 residues. Germline values: CDR1 SGDLS, CDR2 YYNGEE. V trimming: 4 bases; J trimming: 5 bases; junction bases outside the gene matches: 7. DNA of the CDR3: TGTGCCAGCAGCACCCGACAGGGGCAAAATGAAAAACTGTTTTTT. Protein product: CASSTRQGQNEKLFF.

CDR3 nucleotide sequence: TGTGCCAGCAGCTTAGGCGACGGGACCTACGAGCAGTACTTC. Its translation is CASSLGDGTYEQYF. This sequence joins TRBV13 and TRBJ2-7, with D possibly matching TRBD2 (5 bases). Trimming removed 0 bases at V and 2 bases at J, with 8 bases between. The CDR3 is 14 amino acids. The germline V gene has CDR1 PRHDT and CDR2 FYEKMQ (reference sequence).

J is TRBJ2-2 and V is TRBV9, with 10 bases identical to TRBD2. V shed 4 bases and J 0 bases; nucleotides not matched to a gene: 0. Germline loops: CDR1 SGDLS, CDR2 YYNGEE. The CDR3 has 15 residues. This CDR3 is CASSLAGANTGELFF. As DNA, the CDR3 is TGTGCCAGCAGCCTAGCGGGGGCGAACACCGGGGAGCTGTTTTTT.

The chain is built from TRBV7-2 and TRBJ2-1; no clear D. There are 12 residues in the CDR3. Per germline, CDR1 SGHTA and CDR2 FQGNSA. The ends were cut back, 5 bases at V and 7 bases at J, with 9 bases in the middle. The CDR3: CASSPQRNEQFF. DNA for the CDR3: TGTGCCAGCAGCCCCCAGCGAAATGAGCAGTTCTTC.

This chain links TRBV6-5 with TRBJ2-7; the match to TRBD1 covers 7 bases. Germline V gene data show CDR1 as MNHEY and CDR2 as SVGAGI. J was trimmed by 1 base and V by 5 bases; bases with no gene match: 8. The CDR3 runs to 15 residues. This CDR3 reads CASSPPGTASYEQYF. The CDR3 DNA sequence: TGTGCCAGCAGTCCTCCTGGGACAGCTTCCTACGAGCAGTACTTC.

Here the CDR3 DNA reads TGTGCCATCAGTGAGGCCGGGACAGGTGAAAAACTGTTTTTT. Its translation: CAISEAGTGEKLFF. The rearrangement joins TRBV10-3 to TRBJ1-4; 8 positions agree with TRBD1. The junction had 3 bases not matched to a gene; V was cut back by 2 bases and J by 7 bases. This CDR3 has 14 residues. The V gene's germline CDR1 is ENHRY and CDR2 SYGVKD.